The clone carrying this T cell receptor beta chain was seen repeatedly, ten times or more. Antigen: not known. These data are taken from a study of neurological immune-mediated disorders. Study-level information: The multiple sclerosis group of approximately 34 included roughly 31 relapsing-remitting and 3 secondary progressive patients. Study findings and constraints: It was the repertoires of 18 of 34 multiple sclerosis patients that phylogenetic grouping placed in one related-CDR3 cluster, which is a possible signature.

The authors made cDNA by 5'RACE with 10-nucleotide random UMIs. Using its own MiXCR run on the 5' RACE reads, TCRdb lists one record per CDR3 protein. The table shows about 120,000 distinct CDR3 sequences, with more than 2.5% occurring only once. The germline V gene encodes CDR1 DFQATT and CDR2 SNEGSKA (reference sequence). V was clipped by 5 bases and J by 5 bases, with 16 bases between them. The CDR3 contains 14 residues. The chain has TRBV20-1 and TRBJ1-5, with a weak D call TRBD1 (6 bases). The TCR was taken from a woman in her thirties with multiple sclerosis. The source material was PBMCs. The CDR3 DNA sequence: TGCAGTGCTTTAGGGACACGGCTAGATCAGCCCCAGCATTTT. Encoded protein: CSALGTRLDQPQHF.